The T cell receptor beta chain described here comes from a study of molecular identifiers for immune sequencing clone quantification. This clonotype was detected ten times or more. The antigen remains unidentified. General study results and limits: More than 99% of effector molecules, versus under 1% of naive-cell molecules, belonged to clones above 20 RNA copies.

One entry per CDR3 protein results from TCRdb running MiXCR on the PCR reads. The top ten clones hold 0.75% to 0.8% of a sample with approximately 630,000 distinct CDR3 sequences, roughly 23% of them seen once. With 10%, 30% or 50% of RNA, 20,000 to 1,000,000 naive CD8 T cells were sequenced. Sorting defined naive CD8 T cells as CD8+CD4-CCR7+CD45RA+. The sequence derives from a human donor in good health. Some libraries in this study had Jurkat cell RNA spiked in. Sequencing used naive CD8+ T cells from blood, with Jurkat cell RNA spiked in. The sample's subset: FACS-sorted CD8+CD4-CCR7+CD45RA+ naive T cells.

The CDR3 loop is CASSQGEGAPYEQYF. The DNA of the CDR3 is TGCGCCAGCAGCCAAGGAGAAGGGGCTCCCTACGAGCAGTACTTC. V and J are TRBV4-3 and TRBJ2-7, with D tentatively TRBD1 (5 bases). The CDR3 has 15 amino acids. Per the germline V gene, CDR1 is LGHNA and CDR2 is YSLEER. The V end was cut by 1 base, the J end by 2 bases, with 12 bases between.